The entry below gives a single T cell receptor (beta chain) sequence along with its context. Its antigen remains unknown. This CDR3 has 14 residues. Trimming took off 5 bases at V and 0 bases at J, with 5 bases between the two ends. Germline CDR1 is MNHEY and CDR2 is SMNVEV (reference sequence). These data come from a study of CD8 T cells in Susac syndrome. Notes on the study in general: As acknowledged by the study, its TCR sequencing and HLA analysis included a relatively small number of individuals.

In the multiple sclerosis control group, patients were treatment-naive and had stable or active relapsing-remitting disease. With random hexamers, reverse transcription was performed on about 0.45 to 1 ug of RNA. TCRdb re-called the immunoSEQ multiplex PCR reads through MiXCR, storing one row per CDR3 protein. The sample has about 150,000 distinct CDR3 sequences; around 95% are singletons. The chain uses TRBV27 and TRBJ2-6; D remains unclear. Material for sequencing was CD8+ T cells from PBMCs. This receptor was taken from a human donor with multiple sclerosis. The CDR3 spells CASSDYSGANVLTF. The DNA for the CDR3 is TGTGCCAGCAGTGATTACTCTGGGGCCAACGTCCTGACTTTC.